Listed below are T cell receptor beta chains from one sample, sequenced in a study of PD-L1 blockade in urothelial cancer. Only in-frame clones appear in the TCRdb table, and some are missing; sequencing was by immunoSEQ multiplex PCR. The table has some 40,000 clones, 90% seen once. The sequencing used PBMCs, collected around atezolizumab (anti-PD-L1) treatment. The receptors shown here come from a man aged 70 or older with urothelial cancer. The CDR3 runs from the conserved cysteine through the conserved F or W. A D gene is named only where the DNA matches it firmly. The listing skips clone size in some rows; elsewhere it reads once, few, many or a size class.

J gene,D gene,clone size,V gene,CDR3 DNA,CDR3 protein
TRBJ2-5,TRBD1,NA,TRBV15,TGTGCCACCAGCATTGGGACAGGGGGGGAGACCCAGTACTTC,CATSIGTGGETQYF
TRBJ2-3,TRBD2,NA,TRBV5-1,TGCGCCAGCAGCTTGGGACTAGCGGTGCCCGCTAGCACAGATACGCAGTATTTT,CASSLGLAVPASTDTQYF
TRBJ2-7,TRBD1,NA,TRBV5-1,TGCGCCAGCAGCTTGGCCTGGGACAGGGGACTGAGGGAGCAGTACTTC,CASSLAWDRGLREQYF
TRBJ2-2,NA,NA,TRBV10-3,TGTGCCATCAGTGATACGGGGAGCGGCACCGGGGAGCTGTTTTTT,CAISDTGSGTGELFF
TRBJ2-1,TRBD2,NA,TRBV29-1,TGCAGCGTTGAGATATGGGGACTAGCGGGCGATGAGCAGTTCTTC,CSVEIWGLAGDEQFF
TRBJ1-1,NA,NA,TRBV18,TGTGCCAGCTCACCACAAAGGGGGAACACTGAAGCTTTCTTT,CASSPQRGNTEAFF
TRBJ2-7,TRBD2,NA,TRBV7-9,TGTGCCAGCAGCTTAGGTTCTAGCGGGAGGGCCGGCGAGCAGTACTTC,CASSLGSSGRAGEQYF
TRBJ2-3,NA,NA,TRBV5-6,TGTGCCAGCAGCTTGGTTGCGGGAATGAGTATGGCAACGGCAGATACGCAGTATTTT,CASSLVAGMSMATADTQYF
TRBJ2-2,TRBD2,NA,TRBV11-2,TGTGCCAGCAGCCCGCCGACTAGCGGGAGAAGAACCGGGGAGCTGTTTTTT,CASSPPTSGRRTGELFF
TRBJ2-7,TRBD2,NA,TRBV15,TGTGCCACCAGCAGAGAGCGGCTAGCGGGAATCGAGCAGTACTTC,CATSRERLAGIEQYF
TRBJ1-1,NA,NA,TRBV19,TGTGCCAGTCAAAACGACAGAACGAACACTGAAGCTTTCTTT,CASQNDRTNTEAFF
TRBJ1-1,NA,NA,TRBV28,TGTGCCAGCAGTTTTAACAGGCTGTTGAACACTGAAGCTTTCTTT,CASSFNRLLNTEAFF
TRBJ1-1,NA,NA,TRBV7-9,TGTGCCAGCAGCTTAGCTGGACACGCTGAAGCTTTCTTT,CASSLAGHAEAFF
TRBJ1-5,NA,NA,TRBV6-5,TGTGCCAGCAGACGTTACAGGGTGAGCAATCAGCCCCAGCATTTT,CASRRYRVSNQPQHF
TRBJ2-5,TRBD2,NA,TRBV6-1,TGTGCCAGCAGTGAAGCCTACAAGGGACTAGCGGGAGGGAAGGGAGAGACCCAGTACTTC,CASSEAYKGLAGGKGETQYF
TRBJ1-1,TRBD1,NA,TRBV7-6,TGTGCCAGCAGCTCTGTGCAGGGGGACACTGAAGCTTTCTTT,CASSSVQGDTEAFF
TRBJ2-7,NA,few,TRBV10-3,TGTGCCATCAGTGAAGAGGGCGGCTACGAGCAGTACTTC,CAISEEGGYEQYF
TRBJ2-3,TRBD2,NA,TRBV7-3,TGTGCCAGCAGCTTATTACCCCTATCTAGCGGGAGAACAGATACGCAGTATTTT,CASSLLPLSSGRTDTQYF
TRBJ2-5,TRBD2,few,TRBV27,TGTGCCAGCAGTTTATCTAGCGGGAAAGAGACCCAGTACTTC,CASSLSSGKETQYF
TRBJ2-7,TRBD1,NA,TRBV2,TGTGCCAGCAGTCAGACAGGGTATAACGAGCAGTACTTC,CASSQTGYNEQYF
TRBJ1-5,NA,NA,TRBV30,TGTGGGGCCGATCAGCCCCAGCATTTT,CGADQPQHF
TRBJ2-1,TRBD2,NA,TRBV9,TGTGCCAGCAGCGCCCAAGGACTAGCTTCTGAGCAGTTCTTC,CASSAQGLASEQFF
TRBJ2-7,NA,NA,TRBV4-1,TGCGCCAGCAGCCAAGAGGACAGTGCTACCTACGAGCAGTACTTC,CASSQEDSATYEQYF
TRBJ2-6,TRBD1,NA,TRBV11-3,TGTGCCAGCAGCCCCGGACAGGGTGTATCTGGGGCCAACGTCCTGACTTTC,CASSPGQGVSGANVLTF
TRBJ1-2,TRBD1,NA,TRBV30,TGTGCCTGGAGAGATCAGGGGGATCCTTATGGCTACACCTTC,CAWRDQGDPYGYTF
TRBJ2-7,TRBD1,NA,TRBV7-2,TGTGCCAGCAGCCCTGCCGGGACAGGGTCCCCCTACGAGCAGTACTTC,CASSPAGTGSPYEQYF
TRBJ1-3,NA,NA,TRBV9,TGTGCCAGCAGCCCCGGCGGACTCCGAGGAAACACCATATATTTT,CASSPGGLRGNTIYF
TRBJ1-3,TRBD1,NA,TRBV5-1,TGCGCCAGCCAAATTGGACAGGTTGAGGACACCATATATTTT,CASQIGQVEDTIYF